The clone carrying this T cell receptor (beta chain) was counted many times. The antigen remains undetermined. Axillary draining lymph nodes of breast cancer patients supplied the node samples. Germline CDR1 DFQATT, CDR2 SNEGSKA (reference sequence). This CDR3 is 17 amino acids long. Trimming removed 2 bases from V and 2 bases from J, with 19 bases in between. These data belong to a study of breast tumors, draining lymph nodes, adjacent tissues. The study, taken as a whole, reports: Data only fit, rather than demonstrated, lymph node origin of most tumor T cells. Compared with basal-like, luminal-like tumors shared significantly more repertoire with nontumor tissue.

TCRdb itself ran the multiplex PCR reads through MiXCR, one entry per CDR3 protein. The table has about 130,000 distinct CDR3 sequences, less than 25% seen once. This TCR was sampled from a female donor with breast cancer. Some clones in this sample may be carry-over from other donors' samples. Sequenced sample: axillary lymph node tissue. The chain combines TRBV20-1 with TRBJ1-3, with D possibly matching TRBD1 (5 bases). CDR3 residues: CSARLGTQLLPGNTIYF. CDR3 bases: TGCAGTGCTAGACTAGGGACTCAACTATTACCTGGAAACACCATATATTTT.